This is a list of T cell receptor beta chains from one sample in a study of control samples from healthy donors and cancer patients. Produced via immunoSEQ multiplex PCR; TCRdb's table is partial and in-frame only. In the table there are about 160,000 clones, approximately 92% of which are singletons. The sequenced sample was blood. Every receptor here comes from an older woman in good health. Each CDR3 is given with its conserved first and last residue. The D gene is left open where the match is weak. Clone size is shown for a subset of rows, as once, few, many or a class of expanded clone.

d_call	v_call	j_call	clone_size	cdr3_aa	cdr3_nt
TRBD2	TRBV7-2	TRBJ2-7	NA	CASSLASGGTYEQYF	TGTGCCAGCAGCTTGGCTAGCGGGGGCACCTACGAGCAGTACTTC
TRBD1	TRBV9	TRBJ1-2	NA	CASSATGGNYGYTF	TGTGCCAGCAGCGCAACAGGGGGGAACTATGGCTACACCTTC
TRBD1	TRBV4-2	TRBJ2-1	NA	CASSQLTGDNEQFF	TGTGCCAGCAGCCAATTGACAGGGGACAATGAGCAGTTCTTC
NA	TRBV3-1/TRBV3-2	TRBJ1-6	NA	CASSLPFSPLHF	TGTGCCAGCAGCTTACCTTTCTCGCCCCTCCACTTT
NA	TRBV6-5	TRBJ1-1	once	CASSYGQGKNTEAFF	TGTGCCAGCAGTTACGGGCAGGGGAAGAACACTGAAGCTTTCTTT
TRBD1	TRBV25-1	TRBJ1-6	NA	CASSPLGTVNSPLHF	TGTGCCAGCAGTCCCCTCGGGACAGTCAATTCACCCCTCCACTTT
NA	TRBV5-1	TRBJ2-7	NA	CASSAIVGFNSYEQYF	TGCGCCAGCAGCGCTATCGTCGGATTTAACTCCTACGAGCAGTACTTC
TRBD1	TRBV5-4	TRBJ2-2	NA	CASSQGGQGAFGELFF	TGTGCCAGCAGCCAGGGGGGCCAGGGGGCTTTCGGGGAGCTGTTTTTT
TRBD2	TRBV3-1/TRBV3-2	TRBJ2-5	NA	CASSQGGLAGPGTQYF	TGTGCCAGCAGCCAAGGTGGACTAGCGGGCCCTGGGACCCAGTACTTC
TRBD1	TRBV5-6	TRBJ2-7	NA	CASSFEGAPIYEQYF	TGTGCCAGCAGCTTCGAGGGGGCGCCCATCTACGAGCAGTACTTC
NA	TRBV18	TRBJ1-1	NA	CASSPGNEAFF	TGTGCCAGCTCACCAGGGAATGAAGCTTTCTTT
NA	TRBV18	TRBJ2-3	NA	CASSPSTDTDTQYF	TGTGCCAGCTCACCATCGACAGACACAGATACGCAGTATTTT
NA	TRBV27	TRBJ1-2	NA	CASGDRVSVNYGYTF	TGTGCCAGCGGGGACCGGGTGTCGGTTAACTATGGCTACACCTTC
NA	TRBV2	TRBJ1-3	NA	CATQADRGAGNTIYF	TGTGCCACCCAAGCGGACCGGGGGGCTGGAAACACCATATATTTT
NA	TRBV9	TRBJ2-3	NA	CASGRRGDSTDTQYF	TGTGCCAGCGGACGGCGGGGTGATAGCACAGATACGCAGTATTTT
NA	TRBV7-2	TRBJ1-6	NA	CASSPGTPISPLHF	TGTGCCAGCAGTCCCGGGACCCCGATTTCACCCCTCCACTTT
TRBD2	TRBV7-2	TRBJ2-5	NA	CASSQGLAGETQYF	TGTGCCAGCAGCCAGGGACTAGCCGGAGAGACCCAGTACTTC
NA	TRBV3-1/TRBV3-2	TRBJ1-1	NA	CASSPIMTVNTEAFF	TGTGCCAGCAGCCCAATAATGACGGTGAACACTGAAGCTTTCTTT
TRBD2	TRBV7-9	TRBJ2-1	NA	CAGGVRQDEQFF	TGTGCCGGGGGGGTTCGCCAGGATGAGCAGTTCTTC
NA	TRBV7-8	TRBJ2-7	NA	CASSLLREGLEQYF	TGTGCCAGCAGCTTACTCCGAGAGGGACTCGAGCAGTACTTC
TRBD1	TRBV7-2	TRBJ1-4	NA	CASSLFGQGNEKLFF	TGTGCCAGCAGCTTATTTGGACAGGGGAATGAAAAACTGTTTTTT
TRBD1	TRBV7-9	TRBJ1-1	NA	CASGRDRQNTEAFF	TGTGCCAGCGGCCGGGACAGGCAGAACACTGAAGCTTTCTTT
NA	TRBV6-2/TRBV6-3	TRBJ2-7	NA	CASSYGQMTYEQYF	TGTGCCAGCAGTTATGGACAGATGACCTACGAGCAGTACTTC
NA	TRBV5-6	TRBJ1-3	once	CASSWGTGSLSGNTIYF	TGTGCCAGCAGCTGGGGAACCGGGTCTCTCTCTGGAAACACCATATATTTT
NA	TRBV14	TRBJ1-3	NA	CASSQYSSGNTIYF	TGTGCCAGCAGCCAATACTCCTCTGGAAACACCATATATTTT
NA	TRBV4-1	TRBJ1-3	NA	CASSQGGQDSGNTIYF	TGCGCCAGCAGCCAGGGGGGACAAGACTCTGGAAACACCATATATTTT
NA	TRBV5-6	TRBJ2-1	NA	CASSRQGSSYNEQFF	TGTGCCAGCAGCCGCCAGGGGAGCTCCTACAATGAGCAGTTCTTC
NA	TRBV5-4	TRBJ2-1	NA	CASSLVEGHEQFF	TGTGCCAGCAGCTTGGTTGAGGGTCATGAGCAGTTCTTC
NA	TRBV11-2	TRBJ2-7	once	CASSVRSYEQYF	TGTGCCAGCAGCGTCCGCTCCTACGAGCAGTACTTC
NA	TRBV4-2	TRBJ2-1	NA	CASSQELINNEQFF	TGTGCCAGCAGCCAAGAACTCATCAACAATGAGCAGTTCTTC
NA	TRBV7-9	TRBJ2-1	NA	CASSLYGRSSYNEQFF	TGTGCCAGCAGCTTATACGGGAGAAGCTCCTACAATGAGCAGTTCTTC
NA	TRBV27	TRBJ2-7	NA	CASSSRVGGRSYEQYF	TGTGCCAGCAGTTCTAGGGTGGGGGGCCGATCCTACGAGCAGTACTTC
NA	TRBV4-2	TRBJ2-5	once	CASSPSAGRETQYF	TGTGCCAGCAGCCCCTCGGCAGGTCGAGAGACCCAGTACTTC
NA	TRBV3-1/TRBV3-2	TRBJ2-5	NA	CASSQVGTQGTQYF	TGTGCCAGCAGCCAAGTCGGGACCCAGGGGACCCAGTACTTC
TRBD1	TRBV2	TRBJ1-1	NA	CASSEGQGRSEAFF	TGTGCCAGCAGTGAGGGACAGGGAAGGTCTGAAGCTTTCTTT
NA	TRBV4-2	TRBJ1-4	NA	CASSQVGEGEKLFF	TGTGCCAGCAGCCAGGTAGGGGAAGGAGAAAAACTGTTTTTT
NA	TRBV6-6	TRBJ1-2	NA	CASSYSEANYGYTF	TGTGCCAGCAGTTACTCAGAAGCTAACTATGGCTACACCTTC
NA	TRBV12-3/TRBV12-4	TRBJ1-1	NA	CASRNQGDTEAFF	TGTGCCAGCAGGAACCAGGGAGACACTGAAGCTTTCTTT
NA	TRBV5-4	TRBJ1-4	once	CASSPGPGEKLFF	TGTGCCAGCAGCCCGGGACCGGGTGAAAAACTGTTTTTT
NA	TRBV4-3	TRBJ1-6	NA	CASSQDDNSPLHF	TGCGCCAGCAGCCAAGACGACAATTCACCCCTCCACTTT
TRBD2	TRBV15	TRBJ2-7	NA	CATSRPLTSGATWAYEQYF	TGTGCCACCAGCAGACCTTTGACTAGCGGGGCGACGTGGGCCTACGAGCAGTACTTC
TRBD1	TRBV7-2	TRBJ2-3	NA	CASSADRVPDTQYF	TGTGCCAGCAGCGCAGACAGGGTGCCAGATACGCAGTATTTT
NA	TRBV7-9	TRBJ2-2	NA	CASSFLSSGELFF	TGTGCCAGCAGCTTTCTTAGCTCCGGGGAGCTGTTTTTT
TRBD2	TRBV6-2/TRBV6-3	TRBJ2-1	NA	CASSSLAGTSYNEQFF	TGTGCCAGCAGTAGCCTAGCGGGAACCTCCTACAATGAGCAGTTCTTC
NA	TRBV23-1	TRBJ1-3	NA	CASGPSSGNTIYF	TGCGCCAGCGGACCGAGCTCTGGAAACACCATATATTTT